The clone carrying this TCR beta chain was counted only a few times. Its matching antigen is unknown. Related graft donors supplied nonmyeloablative bone marrow transplants, and mixed chimerism was transient. Measured with immunoSEQ multiplex PCR; TCRdb has only the in-frame clones, and not every one. The sample has fewer than 60,000 clones, about 90% seen once. This specimen comes from a study of Tregs in tolerant kidney transplant recipients. Overall study results and limits: Validation in larger populations is needed because few patients were studied. Changing PCR primers prevented nucleotide comparison between some patients' samples.

CDR3 length equals 17 residues. Unmatched junction bases numbered 5, after V lost 3 bases and J lost 2 bases. Looked up from germline, CDR1 is SGHAT and CDR2 is FQNNGV. The genes are TRBV11-2 and TRBJ2-5; 14 bases match TRBD2. Source: CD8+ T cells from blood (PBMCs), taken 24 months after the transplant. The source is a human patient who received a combined kidney and bone marrow transplant. Some T cells could come from the graft donor. The CDR3 loop is CASSFLWTSGGQETQYF. The CDR3 coding sequence is TGTGCCAGCAGCTTCCTCTGGACTAGCGGGGGGCAAGAGACCCAGTACTTC.